This TCR beta chain was sequenced for a study of beta chain features in type 1 diabetes. Study-level information: Across every sample, approximately 110,000,000 sorted cells were examined in total.

The authors reverse transcribed all of the isolated RNA, so sequencing captured expressed TCRB transcripts. Libraries were prepared by immunoSEQ multiplex PCR; TCRdb keeps only in-frame clonotypes and omits some of them. Of 400,000 to 450,000 clones detected, approximately 15% appear once; the ten largest clones hold roughly 0.038%. CDR1 is LGHNA and CDR2 is YSLEER in the germline V gene. This CDR3 contains 19 residues. Trimming removed 1 base from V and 3 bases from J; junction bases left unmatched: 13. General study results and limits: The influence of HLA type on TCRB rearrangement stayed undetermined.

Notes on this clone: Its antigen remains unidentified.

The TCR was taken from a man aged 25-45 years in good health. Sequencing used naive CD4+ T cells from blood. This rearrangement joins TRBV4-3 to TRBJ2-1; 9 bases are shared with TRBD2. CDR3 residues: CASSQVAAGGPSYYNEQFF. CDR3 DNA sequence: TGCGCCAGCAGCCAAGTTGCGGCGGGAGGGCCTAGCTACTACAATGAGCAGTTCTTC.